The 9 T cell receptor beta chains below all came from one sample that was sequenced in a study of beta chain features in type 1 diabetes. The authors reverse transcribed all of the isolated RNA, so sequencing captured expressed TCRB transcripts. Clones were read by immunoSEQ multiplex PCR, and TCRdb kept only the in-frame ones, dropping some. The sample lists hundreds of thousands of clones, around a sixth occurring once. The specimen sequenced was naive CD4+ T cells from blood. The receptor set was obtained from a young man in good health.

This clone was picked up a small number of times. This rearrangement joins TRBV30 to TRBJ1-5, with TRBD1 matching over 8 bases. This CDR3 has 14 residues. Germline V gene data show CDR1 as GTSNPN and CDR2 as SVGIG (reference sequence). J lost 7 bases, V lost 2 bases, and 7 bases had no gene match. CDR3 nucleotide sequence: TGTGCCTGGAGTCAAGGGGACAGGTCCCAGCCCCAGCATTTT. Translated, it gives CAWSQGDRSQPQHF.

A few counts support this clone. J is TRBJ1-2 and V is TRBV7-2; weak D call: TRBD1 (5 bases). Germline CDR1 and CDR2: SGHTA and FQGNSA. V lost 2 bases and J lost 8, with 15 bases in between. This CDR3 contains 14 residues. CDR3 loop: CASSLQGSPGGYTF. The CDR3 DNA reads TGTGCCAGCAGCTTACAGGGCAGCCCTGGCGGCTACACCTTC.

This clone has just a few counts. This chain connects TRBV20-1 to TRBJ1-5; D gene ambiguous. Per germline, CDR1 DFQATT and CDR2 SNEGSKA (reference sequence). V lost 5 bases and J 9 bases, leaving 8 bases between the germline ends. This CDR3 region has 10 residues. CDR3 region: CSAGTWPQHF. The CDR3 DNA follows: TGCAGTGCTGGCACTTGGCCCCAGCATTTT.

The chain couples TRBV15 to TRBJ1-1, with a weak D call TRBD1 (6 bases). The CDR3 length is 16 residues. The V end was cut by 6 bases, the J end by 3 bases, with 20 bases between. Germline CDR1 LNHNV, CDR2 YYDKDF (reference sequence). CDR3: CATRDRKRGRDTEAFF. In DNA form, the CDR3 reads TGTGCCACCAGGGACCGGAAAAGGGGGAGAGACACTGAAGCTTTCTTT.

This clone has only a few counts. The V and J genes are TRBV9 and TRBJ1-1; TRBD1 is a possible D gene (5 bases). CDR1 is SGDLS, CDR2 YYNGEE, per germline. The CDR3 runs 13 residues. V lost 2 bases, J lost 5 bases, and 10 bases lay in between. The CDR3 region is CASSVQGETEAFF. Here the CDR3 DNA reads TGTGCCAGCAGCGTTCAGGGAGAGACTGAAGCTTTCTTT.

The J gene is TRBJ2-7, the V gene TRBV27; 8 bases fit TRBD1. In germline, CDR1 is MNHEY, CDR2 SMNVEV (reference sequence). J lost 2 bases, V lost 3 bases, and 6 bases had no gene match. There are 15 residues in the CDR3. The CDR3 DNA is TGTGCCAGCAGTTTCAACAGGGGGAGAGCCTACGAGCAGTACTTC. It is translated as CASSFNRGRAYEQYF.

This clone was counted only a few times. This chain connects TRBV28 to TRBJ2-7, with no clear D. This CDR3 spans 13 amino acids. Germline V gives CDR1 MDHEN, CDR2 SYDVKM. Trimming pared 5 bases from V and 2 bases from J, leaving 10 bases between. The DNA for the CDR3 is TGTGCCAGCAGTGTGAGGTTCCCCTACGAGCAGTACTTC. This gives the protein CASSVRFPYEQYF.

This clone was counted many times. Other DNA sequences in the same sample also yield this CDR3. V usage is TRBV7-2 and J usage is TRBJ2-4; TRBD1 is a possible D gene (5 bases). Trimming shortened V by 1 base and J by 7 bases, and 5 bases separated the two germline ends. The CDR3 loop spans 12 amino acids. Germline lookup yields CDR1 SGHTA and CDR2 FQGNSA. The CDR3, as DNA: TGTGCCAGCAGCTTAGACAGGAACATTCAGTACTTC. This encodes CASSLDRNIQYF.

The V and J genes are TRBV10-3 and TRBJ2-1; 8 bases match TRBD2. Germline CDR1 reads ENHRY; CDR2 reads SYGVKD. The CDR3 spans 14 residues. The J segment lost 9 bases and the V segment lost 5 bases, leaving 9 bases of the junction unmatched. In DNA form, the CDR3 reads TGTGCCATCAGTCTCGCGGGGGGTGCCGCTGAGCAGTTCTTC. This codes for CAISLAGGAAEQFF.